These T cell receptor beta chains were read from a single sample in a study of cytomegalovirus exposure and HLA in healthy donors. Sequenced by immunoSEQ multiplex PCR; TCRdb stores in-frame clones only, minus some. The repertoire holds 80,000 to 90,000 clones, with under 85% as singletons. The sequenced sample consisted of PBMCs. The receptors here all came from a young man in good health and CMV-seronegative. The conserved cysteine and the conserved F or W are not part of the CDR3 here. The order of the fields is V gene, CDR3 protein.

>TRBV2
ASDEGPRSYEQY
>TRBV6-5
ASSYFGGSTDTQY
>TRBV7-6
ASSLESTGNTGELF
>TRBV14
ASSPILEGRGTEAF
>TRBV5-6
ASSLGPGGQPQH
>TRBV18
ASSPPAATDTQY
>TRBV7-2
ASSALSIVHSPLH
>TRBV28
ASSPQTGGMFNEQF
>TRBV18
ASSLRTGLTYNEQF
>TRBV27
ASSPLTGSPDYEQY
>TRBV11-3
ASRRTGKHNHTEAF
>TRBV30
AWRYTGNTEAF
>TRBV6-5
ASSRPGQGTGEQY
>TRBV6-5
ASSSGQINSNQPQH
>TRBV7-9
ASSLQKPEAF
>TRBV7-9
ASSLEGLNQPQH
>TRBV9
ASSVEGPLAGGIRYNEQF
>TRBV9
ASSATGSTDTQY
>TRBV7-9
ASSFSGTSGLYEQY
>TRBV2
ATNRQARSYEQY
>TRBV5-1
ASETGGPTDTQY
>TRBV5-4
ASTQQILGGRDTQY
>TRBV7-3
ASSLGDGQGYEQY
>TRBV7-9
ASSRRLDQETQY
>TRBV7-8
ASSARQGRRTEAF
>TRBV7-9
ASSLPGGYEQY
>TRBV4-1
ASSQAPTGYEQY
>TRBV6-8
ASSLAVPGTLNTGELF
>TRBV9
ASSVGLAGGRHTDTQY
>TRBV19
ASKNGGGAAAEQF
>TRBV18
ASSPQGVQYEQY
>TRBV6-5
ATLQIRGNTEAF
>TRBV6-6
ASSLDSLYGYT
>TRBV18
ASSPPEDWRAEAF
>TRBV15
ATSQGLRNTEAF
>TRBV6-1
ASSEVGRGGGEKLF
>TRBV19
ASRGTPNTEAF
>TRBV5-1
ASSLDGFMNTEAF
>TRBV5-6
ASRFTGNEKLF
>TRBV5-4
ASSSGQLNTEAF
>TRBV6-1
ASSGDSGGYNEQF